This T cell receptor beta chain came from a study of blood T cell repertoires in COVID-19. On the study more broadly: The samples span acute and convalescent COVID-19 from the United States, Italy and Spain. Sample material is recorded as cDNA or gDNA derived from T cells, B-cell-depleted T cells, or PBMCs.

This clone occurred a few times. This CDR3 is built from 12 residues. Trimming took off 4 bases at V and 6 bases at J, with 7 bases between the two ends. The V gene's germline CDR1 is SEHNR and CDR2 FQNEAQ (reference sequence). Original processing methods: Reference gene primer amplification gave nucleated cell count estimates. TCRdb's table, derived via immunoSEQ multiplex PCR, lists solely in-frame clones and lacks some. V and J calls and clone size come straight from that table; D and trimming were deduced from the DNA. The sample lists about 160,000 clones, roughly 88% occurring once. The sample taken for sequencing was peripheral blood. The rearrangement uses TRBV7-9 and TRBJ1-5; D is undetermined. The receptor comes from a man aged 18 to 30 with acute or convalescent COVID-19. CDR3 region: CASSSLGQPQHF. In DNA form, the CDR3 reads TGTGCCAGCAGCTCTCTCGGTCAGCCCCAGCATTTT.